This T cell receptor beta chain was identified in a study of shared clonotypes between healthy human individuals. This table comes from immunoSEQ multiplex PCR, and its TCRdb copy is limited to in-frame clones, with some not included. This sample yields fewer than 1.6 million clones, of which 97% to 99% are seen a single time; approximately 0.38% belongs to the top ten. V lost 5 bases to trimming and J lost 6 bases; unmatched junction nucleotides: 7. The germline CDR1 and CDR2 sequences are SGHTA and FQGNSA. The CDR3 length is 16 residues. On this clone: Other DNA sequences from this sample encode an identical CDR3 as well.

This sequence originates from a man aged 30 to 45 in good health. Sequencing input: naive CD4+ T cells sorted from blood. Subset indicated: CD45RA+ positively selected. The chain combines TRBV7-2 with TRBJ2-3; 14 nucleotides match TRBD2. CDR3 DNA sequence: TGTGCCAGCAGCCCACCGGGACTAGCGGGAGCGGATACGCAGTATTTT. Its protein product is CASSPPGLAGADTQYF.